This TCR beta chain was captured in a study of blood T cell repertoires in COVID-19 (dated by TCRdb to 2018 to 2021). About the study as a whole: The collaborator samples originated in the United States, Italy and Spain and spanned the acute and convalescent phases of COVID-19. The prospective study material was composed of cDNA or gDNA derived from T cells, B-cell-depleted T cells, or PBMCs. Deeply sampled blood TCRbeta repertoires from subjects exposed to, actively infected with, or recovered from COVID-19 were included in the dataset. The repertoires were made available in a free public database intended to serve as a resource for research on the immune response to SARS-CoV-2. The samples were drawn from the first 160 participants of the ongoing ImmuneRACE study and from under 1,500 subjects provided by 6 global collaborators. Sample metadata almost always included a de-identified subject ID, COVID-19 status, age in years and sex. Where HLA class I and class II types were available, the types were taken from metadata supplied by the sample provider, not from assay-based typing. What the study reported, not specific to this receptor: The amount of clinical and demographic metadata varied by source and participant and was provided uncurated.

Germline trimming: 0 bases from V, 1 base from J; junction bases outside gene matches: 10. The CDR3 has 18 amino acids, counting the end cysteine and phenylalanine. Here the CDR3 DNA is all that survives: 54 bases in frame from base 1. In the germline V gene, CDR1 corresponds to MGHDK and CDR2 to SYGVNS. TCRbeta CDR3 regions were amplified from genomic DNA using the immunoSEQ Assay, a bias-controlled multiplex PCR. Per the authors' processing: Within the assay, amplification of reference gene primers was used to estimate how many nucleated cells each sample contained. To quantify the absolute abundance of each unique TCRbeta CDR3 rearrangement, sequence reads were collapsed and filtered. For each sample, productive Simpson clonality was calculated as the square root of Simpson's diversity index across productive rearrangements. Entries here come from immuneACCESS through TCRdb and include only in-frame sequences with V and J called. Some clones fail to appear in such tables; in the studies checked, an unresolved V gene covers under half of the shortfall, and the cause of the remainder is unknown. The D gene and trimming were derived from the DNA, and the V and J assignments and clone size from that table. A total of about 270,000 clones appear in this sample, approximately 77% of them only once. The ten largest make up approximately 3.1% of the sample.

This clone has just one count. What antigen it recognizes has not been identified. Qualities for individual bases were not recorded, and no much larger clone is one base off. Each collaborating institution followed its own protocols to collect whole blood in K2EDTA tubes. For TCRbeta analysis, collaborators shipped samples in one of three forms: frozen whole blood, isolated PBMCs, or DNA extracted from either of those sample types. The chain is encoded by TRBV25-1 joined to TRBJ1-2; 8 nucleotides in the junction match TRBD1. Sequenced input: peripheral blood. The sequence derives from a woman younger than 30 with acute or convalescent COVID-19. The DNA reads TGTGCCAGCAGTGAATATGTGACAGGGGCAACACTTAACTATGGCTACACCTTC. It encodes CASSEYVTGATLNYGYTF.